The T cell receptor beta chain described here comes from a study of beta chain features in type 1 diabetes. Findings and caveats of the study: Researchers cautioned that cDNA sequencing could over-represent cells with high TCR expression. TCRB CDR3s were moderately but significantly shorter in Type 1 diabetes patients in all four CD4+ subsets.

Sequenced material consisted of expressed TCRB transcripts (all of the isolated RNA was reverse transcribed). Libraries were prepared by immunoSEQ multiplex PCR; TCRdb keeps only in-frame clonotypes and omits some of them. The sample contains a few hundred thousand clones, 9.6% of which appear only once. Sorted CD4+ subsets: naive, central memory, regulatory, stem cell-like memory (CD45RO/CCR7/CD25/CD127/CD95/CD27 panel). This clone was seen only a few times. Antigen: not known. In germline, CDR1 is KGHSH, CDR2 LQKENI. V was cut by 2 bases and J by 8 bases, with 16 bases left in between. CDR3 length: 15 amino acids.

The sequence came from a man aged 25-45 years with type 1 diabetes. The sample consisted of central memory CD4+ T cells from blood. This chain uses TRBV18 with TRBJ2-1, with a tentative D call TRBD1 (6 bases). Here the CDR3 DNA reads TGTGCCAGCTCACCAATACAGGGCCCTTTGGATGAGCAGTTCTTC. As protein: CASSPIQGPLDEQFF.